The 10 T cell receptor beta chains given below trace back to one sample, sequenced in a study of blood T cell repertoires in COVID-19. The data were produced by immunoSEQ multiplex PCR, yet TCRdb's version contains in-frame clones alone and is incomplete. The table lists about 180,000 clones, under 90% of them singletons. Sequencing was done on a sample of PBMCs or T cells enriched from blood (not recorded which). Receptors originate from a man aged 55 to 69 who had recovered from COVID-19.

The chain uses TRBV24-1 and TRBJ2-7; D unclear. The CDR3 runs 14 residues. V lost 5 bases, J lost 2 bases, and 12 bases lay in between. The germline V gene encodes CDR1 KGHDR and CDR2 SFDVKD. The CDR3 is CATSAPRVPYEQYF. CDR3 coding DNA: TGTGCCACCAGTGCGCCGCGAGTTCCCTACGAGCAGTACTTC.

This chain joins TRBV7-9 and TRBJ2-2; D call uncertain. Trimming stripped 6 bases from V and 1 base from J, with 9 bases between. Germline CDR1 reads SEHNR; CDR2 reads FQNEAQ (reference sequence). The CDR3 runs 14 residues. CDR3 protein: CASRVGGNTGELFF. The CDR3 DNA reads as TGTGCCAGCAGGGTTGGCGGGAACACCGGGGAGCTGTTTTTT.

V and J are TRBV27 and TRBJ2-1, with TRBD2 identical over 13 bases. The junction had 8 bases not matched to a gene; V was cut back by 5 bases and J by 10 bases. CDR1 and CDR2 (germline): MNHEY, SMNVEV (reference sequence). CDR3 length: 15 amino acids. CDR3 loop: CASSITGLAGVEQFF. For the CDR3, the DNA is TGTGCCAGCAGTATTACAGGACTAGCGGGAGTGGAGCAGTTCTTC.

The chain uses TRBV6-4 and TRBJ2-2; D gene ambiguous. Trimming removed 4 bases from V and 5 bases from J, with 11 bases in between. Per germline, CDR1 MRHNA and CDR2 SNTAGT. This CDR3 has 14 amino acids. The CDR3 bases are TGTGCCAGCAGTGGGAATACAGTAACCGGGGAGCTGTTTTTT. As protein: CASSGNTVTGELFF.

The CDR3: CASSLGQNEKLFF. The DNA of the CDR3 is TGTGCCAGCAGCTTGGGACAGAATGAAAAACTGTTTTTT. The genes are TRBV5-5 and TRBJ1-4, with D tentatively TRBD1 (5 bases). Trimming removed 0 bases from V and 5 bases from J, with 5 bases in between. The CDR3 contains 13 residues. Germline V CDR1 and CDR2: SGHKS, YYEKEE (reference sequence).

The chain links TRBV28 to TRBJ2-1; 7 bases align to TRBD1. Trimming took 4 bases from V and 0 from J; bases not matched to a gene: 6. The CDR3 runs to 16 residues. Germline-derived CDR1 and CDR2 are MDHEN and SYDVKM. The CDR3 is CASSCTGVYSYNEQFF. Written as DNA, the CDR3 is TGTGCCAGCAGTTGCACAGGGGTCTACTCCTACAATGAGCAGTTCTTC.

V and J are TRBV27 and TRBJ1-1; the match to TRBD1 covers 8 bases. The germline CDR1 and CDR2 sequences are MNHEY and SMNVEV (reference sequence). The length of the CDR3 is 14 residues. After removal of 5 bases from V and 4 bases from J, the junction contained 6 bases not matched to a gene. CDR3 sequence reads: CASSASGGRTEAFF. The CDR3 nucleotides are TGTGCCAGCAGTGCATCAGGGGGCCGCACTGAAGCTTTCTTT.

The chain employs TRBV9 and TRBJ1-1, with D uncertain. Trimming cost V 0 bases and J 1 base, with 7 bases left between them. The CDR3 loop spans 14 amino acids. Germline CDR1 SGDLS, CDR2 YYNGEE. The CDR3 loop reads CASSVGHGNTEAFF. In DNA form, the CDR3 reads TGTGCCAGCAGCGTAGGACACGGGAACACTGAAGCTTTCTTT.

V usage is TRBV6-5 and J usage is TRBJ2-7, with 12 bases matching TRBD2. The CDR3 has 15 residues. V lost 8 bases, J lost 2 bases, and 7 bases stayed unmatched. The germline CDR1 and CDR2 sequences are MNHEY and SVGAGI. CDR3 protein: CASGYRTSGTYEQYF. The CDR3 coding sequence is TGTGCCAGCGGCTACCGGACTAGCGGGACCTACGAGCAGTACTTC.

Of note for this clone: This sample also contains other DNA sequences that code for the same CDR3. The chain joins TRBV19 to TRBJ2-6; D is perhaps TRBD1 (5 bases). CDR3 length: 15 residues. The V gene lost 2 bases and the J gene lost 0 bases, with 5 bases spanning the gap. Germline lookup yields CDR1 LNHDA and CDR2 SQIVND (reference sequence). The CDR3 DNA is TGTGCCAGTAGTATAAGGGGCTCTGGGGCCAACGTCCTGACTTTC. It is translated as CASSIRGSGANVLTF. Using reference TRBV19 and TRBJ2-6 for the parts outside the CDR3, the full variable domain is DGGITQSPKYLFRKEGQNVTLSCEQNLNHDAMYWYRQDPGQGLRLIYYSQIVNDFQKGDIAEGYSVSREKKESFPLTVTSAQKNPTAFYLCASSIRGSGANVLTFGAGSRLTVL.